Listed below are T cell receptor beta chains from one sample, sequenced in a study of blood T cell repertoires in COVID-19. Generated by immunoSEQ multiplex PCR, the TCRdb table keeps only in-frame clones and is missing some. Of about 300,000 clones detected, about 90% appear once; the ten largest clones hold roughly 2.1%. The sequencing input was peripheral blood. These receptors were collected from a man aged 18 to 29 with active or convalescent COVID-19. CDR3s include the opening cysteine and the closing phenylalanine or tryptophan. D genes are given only for firm matches. Expanded clones are given a class, and other clones once, few, many or no size at all.

>TRBD2|TRBV11-2|.|TRBJ2-7
CASSLGLAGVYEQYF
TGTGCCAGCAGCTTAGGCCTAGCGGGGGTCTACGAGCAGTACTTC
>.|TRBV19|once|TRBJ2-1
CASSLGGAEQFF
TGTGCCAGTAGTTTAGGGGGAGCTGAGCAGTTCTTC
>TRBD1|TRBV4-2|.|TRBJ2-5
CASSQGQGETQYF
TGTGCCAGCAGCCAAGGACAGGGCGAGACCCAGTACTTC
>.|TRBV9|once|TRBJ2-1
CASSGASQQFF
TGTGCCAGCAGCGGGGCCTCACAGCAGTTCTTC
>TRBD2|TRBV29-1|once|TRBJ2-3
CSVVGEGGGDTQYF
TGCAGCGTTGTTGGGGAGGGCGGTGGAGATACGCAGTATTTT
>.|TRBV11-2|.|TRBJ1-6
CASSLDSRRDSPLHF
TGTGCCAGCAGCCTCGACTCCCGGAGGGATTCACCCCTCCACTTT
>.|TRBV27|few|TRBJ2-1
CASRYDNYNEQFF
TGTGCCAGCAGATATGACAACTACAATGAGCAGTTCTTC
>TRBD1|TRBV10-3|.|TRBJ2-5
CAISTGTEETQYF
TGTGCCATCAGCACCGGGACAGAAGAGACCCAGTACTTC
>TRBD1|TRBV28|.|TRBJ2-3
CASSPGGAGLADTQYF
TGTGCCAGCAGCCCAGGGGGCGCTGGTCTGGCAGATACGCAGTATTTT
>.|TRBV11-2|.|TRBJ2-5
CASSVTRQGTRETQYF
TGTGCCAGCAGCGTGACTAGACAGGGCACCAGGGAGACCCAGTACTTC
>TRBD1|TRBV28|.|TRBJ2-7
CASSARDREGEQYF
TGTGCCAGCAGTGCCAGGGACAGGGAGGGCGAGCAGTACTTC
>.|TRBV6-5|.|TRBJ1-2
CASSYSQTALYGYTF
TGTGCCAGCAGTTACTCTCAGACAGCCCTCTATGGCTACACCTTC
>.|TRBV3-1/TRBV3-2|.|TRBJ2-3
CASSSDGNTQYF
TGTGCCAGCAGTTCTGACGGGAATACGCAGTATTTT